This TCR beta chain was sequenced in a study of CD8 T cells in Susac syndrome. Random hexamers served to reverse transcribe roughly 0.5 to 1 ug RNA. Amplification of TCR beta CDR3 used immunoSEQ multiplex PCR across 54 Vbeta and 13 Jbeta. TCRdb called the immunoSEQ multiplex PCR reads again in MiXCR, with one record for every CDR3 protein. Of tens of thousands of distinct CDR3 sequences listed, just under 95% are singletons. Sequencing of TCR beta drew on CD8+ and CD4+ T cells from blood. The controls were healthy donors who were matched for age and sex. While CD8+ and CD4+ T cells were isolated negatively, TEMRA cells were enriched by FACS. This CDR3 is 13 amino acids long. Germline-derived CDR1 and CDR2 are KGHDR and SFDVKD. Trimming took 9 bases from V and 7 from J, leaving 14 bases between them.

The specimen sequenced was CD8+ T cells from PBMCs. This receptor was taken from a human donor in good health. The J gene is TRBJ2-2, the V gene TRBV24-1, with unresolved D. CDR3 in amino acids: CATGKGERGELFF. The CDR3 DNA follows: TGTGCCACCGGAAAGGGTGAACGCGGGGAGCTGTTTTTT.